This T cell receptor (beta chain) originates from a study of early T cells in non-severe SARS-CoV-2 infection. Turning to the study itself: The chains were unpaired, and the sequenced material was bulk RNA from unsorted whole blood.

Remarks on this clonotype: Its specificity is unknown.

Unique molecular identifiers were attached to individual cDNA molecules. TCRdb processed the 5' RACE reads anew with MiXCR; each CDR3 protein has one entry. The table has 70,000 to 85,000 distinct CDR3 sequences, about 12% seen once. The V and J ends lost 10 bases and 4 bases, in that order; junction bases with no gene match: 4. Germline V CDR1 and CDR2: MNHEY, SMNVEV (reference sequence). The CDR3 totals 12 residues. Findings and limits, study-wide: Matching results from VDJdb favored anti-spike CD8 responses, leaving private and CD4 specificities undetected.

The chain employs TRBV27 and TRBJ2-5; 9 nucleotides line up with TRBD1. This receptor was obtained from an adult who was a healthcare worker with PCR-confirmed SARS-CoV-2 infection or an uninfected control (not recorded which). Sequenced material: whole blood. CDR3 in amino acids: CAILDRGETQYF. CDR3 bases: TGTGCCATCCTGGACAGGGGAGAGACCCAGTACTTC.